The 4 T cell receptor beta chains presented below share a single source sample, sequenced in a study of identical twins. Using its own MiXCR run on the 5' RACE reads, TCRdb lists one record per CDR3 protein. The table shows approximately 1.8 million distinct CDR3 sequences, with about 30% occurring only once. The sample taken for sequencing was cord blood. These receptors were taken from a newborn girl in good health.

The gene calls are TRBV5-1 and TRBJ2-5, with 9 bases matching TRBD2. The CDR3 is made up of 14 amino acids. The V and J ends lost 7 bases and 5 bases, in that order; junction bases with no gene match: 9. Per germline, CDR1 SGHRS and CDR2 YFSETQ. The CDR3 DNA follows: TGCGCCAGCTCGCCGGGGACTAGCTTTGAGACCCAGTACTTC. It encodes CASSPGTSFETQYF.

In this sample, this clonotype turned up a few times. The rearrangement uses TRBV5-4 and TRBJ2-3, with 15 positions matching TRBD2. In germline, CDR1 is SGHNT, CDR2 YYREEE (reference sequence). The length of the CDR3 is 18 residues. Trimming removed 2 bases from V and 6 bases from J; junction bases left unmatched: 10. CDR3 nucleotides: TGTGCCAGCAGCTTAACCGGACTAGCGGGGGGGCTGTCGGATACGCAGTATTTT. It codes for CASSLTGLAGGLSDTQYF.

This chain links TRBV6-5 with TRBJ2-1; TRBD2 is a possible D gene (6 bases). Trimming pared 0 bases from V and 4 bases from J, leaving 13 bases between. The CDR3 covers 16 residues. CDR1 is MNHEY, CDR2 SVGAGI, per germline. Here the CDR3 reads CASSYSWRAVYNEQFF. CDR3 nucleotides: TGTGCCAGCAGTTACTCGTGGAGGGCCGTTTACAATGAGCAGTTCTTC.

This clonotype came up a few times. This sequence joins TRBV6-1 and TRBJ2-7, with 9 bases identical to TRBD1. V shed 4 bases and J 1 base; nucleotides not matched to a gene: 5. The CDR3 is made up of 15 amino acids. Germline loops: CDR1 MNHNS, CDR2 SASEGT. CDR3 DNA: TGTGCCAGCAGTGTATCCGGGACAGGGTCCTACGAGCAGTACTTC. This translates into CASSVSGTGSYEQYF.